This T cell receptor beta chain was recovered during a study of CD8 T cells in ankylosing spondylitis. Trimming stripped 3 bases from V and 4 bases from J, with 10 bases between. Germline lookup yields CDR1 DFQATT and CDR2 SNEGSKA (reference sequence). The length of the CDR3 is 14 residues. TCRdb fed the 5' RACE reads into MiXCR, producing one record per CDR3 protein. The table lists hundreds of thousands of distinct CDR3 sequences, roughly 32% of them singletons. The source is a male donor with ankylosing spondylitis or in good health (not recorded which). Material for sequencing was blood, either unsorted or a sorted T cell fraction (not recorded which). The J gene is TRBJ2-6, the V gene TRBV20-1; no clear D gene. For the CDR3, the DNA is TGCAGTGCTAGGAGGATGTTGGGGGCCAACGTCCTGACTTTC. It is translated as CSARRMLGANVLTF.